A selection of T cell receptor beta chains follows, all from one sample in a study of OX40 agonist ivuxolimab in advanced cancers. Generated by immunoSEQ multiplex PCR, the TCRdb table keeps only in-frame clones and is missing some. The data show about 16,000 clones, around nine tenths seen once. The sequencing here drew on CD4+ or CD8+ T cells sorted from blood, taken in a trial of the OX40 agonist ivuxolimab. The receptors shown here come from an adult with an advanced solid tumor such as melanoma, head and neck, liver or kidney cancer. The CDR3 runs from the conserved cysteine through the conserved F or W. Fields, in order: V gene, J gene, clone size, D gene, CDR3 DNA, CDR3 protein. The D gene is left open where the match is weak. Size values are once, few and many counts, or a class for expanded clones, and some rows have none.

>TRBV11-3|TRBJ2-1|-|TRBD2
TGTGCCAGCAGCTTAGTTAGTAGCGGGAGGCAGAATGAGCAGTTCTTC
CASSLVSSGRQNEQFF
>TRBV6-1|TRBJ2-1|-|TRBD2
TGTGCCAGCAGTGACGGACTAGCGGGGTCCTACAATGAGCAGTTCTTC
CASSDGLAGSYNEQFF
>TRBV7-2|TRBJ2-7|-|-
TGTGCCAGCAGCTTCAGCGGAAGCTACGAGCAGTACTTC
CASSFSGSYEQYF
>TRBV16|TRBJ2-2|-|-
TGTGCCAGCAGCCAAACCTTTGGGACCGGGGAGCTGTTTTTT
CASSQTFGTGELFF
>TRBV13|TRBJ2-5|-|-
TGTGCCAGCAGCGATAGACAGTACCAAGAGACCCAGTACTTC
CASSDRQYQETQYF
>TRBV7-9|TRBJ2-1|once|-
TGTGCCAGCAGCTTACAGGCTACCAGCTCCTACAATGAGCAGTTCTTC
CASSLQATSSYNEQFF
>TRBV6-5|TRBJ2-7|-|-
TGTGCCAGCAGTTATGCCCCTTTGGCGGGACTCTACGAGCAGTACTTC
CASSYAPLAGLYEQYF
>TRBV7-9|TRBJ2-7|-|-
TGTGCCAGCAGCCGCTGGGGGTACGAGCAGTACTTC
CASSRWGYEQYF
>TRBV7-9|TRBJ1-5|-|-
TGTGCCAGCAGCTTAGCAGGGCGTGAAGAGCCCCAGCATTTT
CASSLAGREEPQHF
>TRBV7-9|TRBJ2-1|-|TRBD1
TGTGCCAGCAGCCTCCATCAGGGGGCGGATGAGCAGTTCTTC
CASSLHQGADEQFF
>TRBV5-6|TRBJ1-5|-|-
TGTGCCAGCAGCTTCGGGGATCAGCCCCAGCATTTT
CASSFGDQPQHF
>TRBV19|TRBJ2-7|-|-
TGTGCCAGTAGCCCTGCCCATCTCTCCGACGAGCAGTACTTC
CASSPAHLSDEQYF
>TRBV4-1|TRBJ2-7|-|-
TGCGCCAGCAGCCAAGAAACGGAGGGATTCAACGAGCAGTACTTC
CASSQETEGFNEQYF
>TRBV2|TRBJ2-2|-|TRBD1
TGTGCCAGCAGGCTTGGGACAGTCCCCAACACCGGGGAGCTGTTTTTT
CASRLGTVPNTGELFF
>TRBV5-8|TRBJ2-5|-|-
TGTGCCAGCAGCGGGGGGGGCTTACAAGAGACCCAGTACTTC
CASSGGGLQETQYF
>TRBV9|TRBJ1-1|-|TRBD1
TGTGCCAGCAGCGTAGAGGTAGGGGGCCTAGTGAACACTGAAGCTTTCTTT
CASSVEVGGLVNTEAFF
>TRBV2|TRBJ2-7|-|-
TGTGCCAGCAGTGAACGTGGTAGGGGGGTTCTCTACGAGCAGTACTTC
CASSERGRGVLYEQYF
>TRBV21-1|TRBJ2-4|once|-
-
CASSTWGQGSLAKNIQYF
>TRBV6-5|TRBJ1-5|-|-
TGTGCCAGCAGTTACTCTAGGGATCAGCCCCAGCATTTT
CASSYSRDQPQHF
>TRBV29-1|TRBJ2-1|-|TRBD1
TGCAGCGTTAGACACAGGGGATACAATGAGCAGTTCTTC
CSVRHRGYNEQFF
>TRBV4-1|TRBJ2-5|-|-
TGCGCCAGCAGCCCCTACGGCAGGGTTGAGGAGACCCAGTACTTC
CASSPYGRVEETQYF